These 18 T cell receptor beta chains originate from one sample sequenced in a study of PD-1 blockade in classical Hodgkin lymphoma. Only in-frame clones appear in the TCRdb table, and some are missing; sequencing was by immunoSEQ multiplex PCR. Of some 90,000 clones in the sample, more than 70% are singletons; the top ten hold about a tenth. The time point was: cycle 4 day 1 (C4D1), after more than five weeks of nivolumab. No patient escaped relapse after autologous stem cell transplantation, and brentuximab vedotin exposure varied. This specimen was peripheral blood mononuclear cells (PBMCs), taken before the fourth cycle of nivolumab. All receptors derive from a human donor with classical Hodgkin lymphoma.

The genes are TRBV10-3 and TRBJ1-2; D uncertain. Between the trimmed V and J ends, which lost 7 bases and 1 base, there was a span of 13 bases. The CDR3 extends over 14 amino acids. The germline gives CDR1 ENHRY, CDR2 SYGVKD. The CDR3: CAIKAGEYNYGYTF. The CDR3 DNA follows: TGTGCCATCAAGGCGGGAGAGTATAACTATGGCTACACCTTC.

The chain couples TRBV7-9 to TRBJ2-4, with 9 bases that match TRBD2. V lost 8 bases and J lost 1; bases outside the gene matches: 12. CDR3 length: 17 amino acids. Germline CDR1 reads SEHNR; CDR2 reads FQNEAQ (reference sequence). CDR3 protein: CASGGISGSAAKNIQYF. DNA for the CDR3: TGTGCCAGCGGGGGTATTAGCGGGAGTGCGGCCAAAAACATTCAGTACTTC.

In this sample, this clone turned up once. V and J are TRBV2 and TRBJ1-3; D uncertain. Germline V CDR1 and CDR2: SNHLY, FYNNEI. Deletions cut 10 bases from V and 4 bases from J, with 14 bases between. The CDR3 runs 13 residues. In nucleotides, the CDR3 is TGTGCCACCATACCCCGGGCGGGAAACACCATATATTTT. Protein product: CATIPRAGNTIYF. The variable domain in full, with the rest retrieved from reference TRBV2 and TRBJ1-3, is EPEVTQTPSHQVTQMGQEVILRCVPISNHLYFYWYRQILGQKVEFLVSFYNNEISEKSEIFDDQFSVERPDGSNFTLKIRSTKLEDSAMYFCATIPRAGNTIYFGEGSWLTVV.

The chain links TRBV7-2 to TRBJ2-1; no definite D call. The CDR3 spans 15 residues. V dropped 7 bases and J dropped 3 bases, with 16 bases sitting between them. The germline V gene has CDR1 SGHTA and CDR2 FQGNSA. The CDR3 loop is CASTPGEYDYNEQFF. The CDR3 nucleotides read TGTGCCAGCACCCCAGGAGAGTACGACTACAATGAGCAGTTCTTC. Together with reference TRBV7-2 and TRBJ2-1, the CDR3 gives the full variable domain: GAGVSQSPSNKVTEKGKDVELRCDPISGHTALYWYRQSLGQGLEFLIYFQGNSAPDKSGLPSDRFSAERTGGSVSTLTIQRTQQEDSAVYLCASTPGEYDYNEQFFGPGTRLTVL.

This clone was seen only a few times. The V and J genes are TRBV11-2 and TRBJ2-7; no firm D call. CDR1 is SGHAT, CDR2 FQNNGV, per germline. The CDR3 is made up of 12 amino acids. Trimming cost V 1 base and J 1 base, with 2 bases left between them. CDR3 bases: TGTGCCAGCAGCTTAGGATCCTACGAGCAGTACTTC. Amino acids: CASSLGSYEQYF.

The gene calls are TRBV29-1 and TRBJ1-1; 7 nucleotides match TRBD1. The CDR3 covers 11 residues. Germline CDR1 and CDR2: SQVTM and ANQGSEA. J lost 8 bases, V lost 7 bases, and 7 bases had no gene match. CDR3 region: CSGMTGLEAFF. CDR3 nucleotide sequence: TGCAGCGGGATGACAGGGCTGGAAGCTTTCTTT.

The V and J genes are TRBV5-1 and TRBJ2-7, with 9 bases fitting TRBD1. Germline V lookup: CDR1 SGHRS, CDR2 YFSETQ. Trimming at V came to 0 bases and at J to 5 bases, leaving 3 bases not matched to a gene. The CDR3 spans 14 residues. Here the CDR3 DNA reads TGCGCCAGCAGCTTGGGACAGGGGGTCCACGAGCAGTACTTC. Its translation: CASSLGQGVHEQYF. The full variable domain, rest sourced from reference TRBV5-1 and TRBJ2-7, is KAGVTQTPRYLIKTRGQQVTLSCSPISGHRSVSWYQQTPGQGLQFLFEYFSETQRNKGNFPGRFSGRQFSNSRSEMNVSTLELGDSALYLCASSLGQGVHEQYFGPGTRLTVT.

The chain couples TRBV5-1 to TRBJ1-2; D is perhaps TRBD1 (5 bases). The CDR3 is 15 residues long. From germline, CDR1 is SGHRS and CDR2 YFSETQ. Trimming removed 0 bases at V and 2 bases at J, with 11 bases between. The CDR3 nucleotides read TGCGCCAGCAGCTTGGCCGGGACGGACAACTATGGCTACACCTTC. This codes for CASSLAGTDNYGYTF.

This chain connects TRBV12-5 to TRBJ1-2; D gene uncertain. Germline V lookup: CDR1 LGHNT, CDR2 FRNRAP. V lost 3 bases, J lost 7 bases, and 9 bases lay in between. This CDR3 comprises 12 residues. Written as DNA, the CDR3 is TGTGCTAGTGGTTTCGAGGGTTTTGGCTACACCTTC. It yields the protein CASGFEGFGYTF.

This clone came up once. V and J are TRBV6-1 and TRBJ2-7; D possibly corresponds to TRBD1 (6 bases). This CDR3 has 11 amino acids. From germline, CDR1 is MNHNS and CDR2 SASEGT. CDR3 residues: CASGQIYEQYF. CDR3 sequence (DNA): TGTGCTTCTGGACAGATCTACGAGCAGTACTTC.

There are a few counts of this clone. This chain links TRBV19 with TRBJ1-1; no reliable D call. CDR1 is LNHDA, CDR2 SQIVND, per germline (reference sequence). The ends were cut back, 4 bases at V and 2 bases at J, with 14 bases in the middle. CDR3 length: 15 amino acids. CDR3 sequence reads: CASSTIPGRNTEAFF. The DNA for the CDR3 is TGTGCCAGTAGTACGATCCCGGGGAGAAACACTGAAGCTTTCTTT.

CDR3 protein: CASSFRDRFKNSPLHF. In DNA form, the CDR3 reads TGTGCCAGCAGTTTTCGGGACAGATTTAAGAATTCACCCCTCCACTTT. The rearrangement joins TRBV27 to TRBJ1-6; 7 bases agree with TRBD1. Germline V gene data show CDR1 as MNHEY and CDR2 as SMNVEV (reference sequence). CDR3 size: 16 residues. Germline trimming cut 3 bases from V and 7 bases from J; bases unmatched to any gene: 9.

This chain links TRBV7-9 with TRBJ2-6; D is unresolved. This CDR3 region has 15 residues. Germline V lookup: CDR1 SEHNR, CDR2 FQNEAQ (reference sequence). The V gene lost 5 bases and the J gene lost 0 bases, with 8 bases spanning the gap. The CDR3 nucleotides read TGTGCCAGCAGCGTAGGGATCTCTGGGGCCAACGTCCTGACTTTC. As protein: CASSVGISGANVLTF. Using reference TRBV7-9 and TRBJ2-6 for the parts outside the CDR3, the full variable domain is DTGVSQNPRHKITKRGQNVTFRCDPISEHNRLYWYRQTLGQGPEFLTYFQNEAQLEKSRLLSDRFSAERPKGSFSTLEIQRTEQGDSAMYLCASSVGISGANVLTFGAGSRLTVL.

This chain connects TRBV13 to TRBJ2-7, with D possibly being TRBD1 (6 bases). CDR3 length equals 14 residues. Trimming removed 4 bases at V and 3 bases at J, with 13 bases between. CDR1 and CDR2 (germline): PRHDT, FYEKMQ (reference sequence). CDR3 DNA sequence: TGTGCCAGCAGCTCCCGGGACATACACTACGAGCAGTACTTC. Its translation is CASSSRDIHYEQYF.

The chain uses TRBV6-5 and TRBJ2-5; 11 positions agree with TRBD2. The CDR3 contains 15 residues. The germline V gene encodes CDR1 MNHEY and CDR2 SVGAGI. V shed 10 bases, J shed 5 bases, and the junction held 12 bases outside the gene matches. The CDR3 is CATARPLAGGETQYF. The CDR3 DNA follows: TGTGCCACCGCCCGACCTTTAGCGGGGGGGGAGACCCAGTACTTC.

In regard to this clone: At the DNA level, this CDR3 is encoded by other sequences in the same sample as well. The CDR3 spells CAIRGTYEQYF. CDR3 bases: TGTGCCATCAGGGGAACTTACGAGCAGTACTTC. The rearrangement uses TRBV10-3 and TRBJ2-7; D is undetermined. Germline CDR1 ENHRY, CDR2 SYGVKD. The CDR3 loop spans 11 amino acids. Deletions cut 6 bases from V and 4 bases from J, with 7 bases between.

The rearrangement links TRBV7-2 to TRBJ1-2; 9 nucleotides align to TRBD1. Germline loops: CDR1 SGHTA, CDR2 FQGNSA. The CDR3 has 17 amino acids. Trimming cost V 5 bases and J 0 bases; bases outside gene matches: 10. The CDR3 DNA reads as TGTGCCAGCAGCCTACCGGGACAGGGACCTACTAACTATGGCTACACCTTC. This codes for CASSLPGQGPTNYGYTF.

The CDR3 region is CASSSPGLPYEQYF. For the CDR3, the DNA is TGTGCCAGCAGCTCCCCCGGGCTCCCCTACGAGCAGTACTTC. The rearrangement links TRBV7-8 to TRBJ2-7; unclear D gene. CDR1 SGHVS and CDR2 FQNEAQ come from the germline V gene. The length of the CDR3 is 14 residues. Trimming shortened V by 4 bases and J by 2 bases, and 12 bases separated the two germline ends.